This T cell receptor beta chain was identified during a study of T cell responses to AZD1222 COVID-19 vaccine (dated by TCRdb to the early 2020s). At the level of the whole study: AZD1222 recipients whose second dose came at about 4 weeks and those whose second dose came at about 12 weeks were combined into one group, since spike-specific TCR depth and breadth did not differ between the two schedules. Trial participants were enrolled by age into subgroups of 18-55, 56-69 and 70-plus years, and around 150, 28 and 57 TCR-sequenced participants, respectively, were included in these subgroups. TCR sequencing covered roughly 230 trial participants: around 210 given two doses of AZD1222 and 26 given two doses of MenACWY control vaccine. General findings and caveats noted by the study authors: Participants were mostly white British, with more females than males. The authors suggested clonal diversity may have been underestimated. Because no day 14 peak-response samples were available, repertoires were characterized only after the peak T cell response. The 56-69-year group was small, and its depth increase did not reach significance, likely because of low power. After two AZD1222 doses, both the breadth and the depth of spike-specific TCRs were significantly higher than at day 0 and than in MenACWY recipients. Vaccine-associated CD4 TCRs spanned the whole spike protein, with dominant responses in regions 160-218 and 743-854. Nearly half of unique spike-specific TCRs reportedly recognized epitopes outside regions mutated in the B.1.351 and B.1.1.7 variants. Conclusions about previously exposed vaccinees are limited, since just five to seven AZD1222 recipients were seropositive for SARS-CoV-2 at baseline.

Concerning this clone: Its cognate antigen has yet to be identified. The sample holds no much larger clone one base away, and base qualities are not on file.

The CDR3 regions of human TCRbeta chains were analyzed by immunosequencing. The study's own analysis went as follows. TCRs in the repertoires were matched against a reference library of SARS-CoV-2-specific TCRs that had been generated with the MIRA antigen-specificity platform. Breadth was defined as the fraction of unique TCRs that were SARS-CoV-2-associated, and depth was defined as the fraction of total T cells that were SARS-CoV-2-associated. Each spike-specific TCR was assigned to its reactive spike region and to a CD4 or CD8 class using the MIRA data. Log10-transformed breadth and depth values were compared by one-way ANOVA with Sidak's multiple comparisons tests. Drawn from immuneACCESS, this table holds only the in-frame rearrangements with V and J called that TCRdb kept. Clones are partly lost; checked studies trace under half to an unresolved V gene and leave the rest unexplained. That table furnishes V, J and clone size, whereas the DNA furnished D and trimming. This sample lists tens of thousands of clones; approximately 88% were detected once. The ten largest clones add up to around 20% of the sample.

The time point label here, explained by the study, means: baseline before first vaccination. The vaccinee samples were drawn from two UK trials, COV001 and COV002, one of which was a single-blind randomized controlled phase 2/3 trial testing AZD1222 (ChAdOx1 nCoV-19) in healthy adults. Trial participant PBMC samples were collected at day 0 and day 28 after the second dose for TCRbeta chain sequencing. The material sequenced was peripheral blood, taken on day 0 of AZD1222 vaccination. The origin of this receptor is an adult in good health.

At the DNA level, the sequence is TGTGCCTGGAGTGTTAGGACAGGGGGCGGTGAAAAACTGTTTTTT. Its coded protein is CAWSVRTGGGEKLFF. The V gene is TRBV30 and the J gene is TRBJ1-4, with 11 junctional bases fitting TRBD1. V and J are trimmed by 0 bases and 7 bases, and the gene matches miss 4 bases of the junction. The CDR3 holds 15 amino acids from the cysteine to the phenylalanine. This entry keeps only the CDR3 DNA: 45 bases, framed from base 1. Taken from the germline V gene (reference sequence), the CDR1 and CDR2 loops are GTSNPN and SVGIG.